The 18 T cell receptor beta chains in this list originate from one sample, sequenced in a study of cytomegalovirus exposure and HLA in healthy donors. PCR was performed using 60 Vbeta and 13 Jbeta primers. Produced via immunoSEQ multiplex PCR; TCRdb's table is partial and in-frame only. Here the sample spans around 150,000 clones, over 60% being singletons. What was sequenced was PBMCs. Every receptor here comes from a male donor in good health and CMV-seronegative.

The chain has TRBV5-1 and TRBJ2-5; 10 nucleotides line up with TRBD2. Germline-derived CDR1 and CDR2 are SGHRS and YFSETQ. The CDR3 covers 16 residues. Trimming cost V 4 bases and J 13 bases; bases outside gene matches: 19. In DNA form, the CDR3 reads TGCGCCAGCAGCGTAGGCCCCCCAGCGGGAGGGGTAGTCGGGTACTTC. Protein sequence: CASSVGPPAGGVVGYF. Complete variable domain (other parts from reference TRBV5-1 and TRBJ2-5): KAGVTQTPRYLIKTRGQQVTLSCSPISGHRSVSWYQQTPGQGLQFLFEYFSETQRNKGNFPGRFSGRQFSNSRSEMNVSTLELGDSALYLCASSVGPPAGGVVGYFGPGTRLLVL.

The J gene is TRBJ2-1, the V gene TRBV6-4; 8 bases agree with TRBD2. CDR1 is MRHNA, CDR2 SNTAGT, per germline. Trimming removed 0 bases from V and 9 bases from J; junction bases left unmatched: 7. This CDR3 is built from 15 residues. CDR3 nucleotides: TGTGCCAGCAGTGACTCAGCGGGAGATAAGGGTGAGCAGTTCTTC. It is translated as CASSDSAGDKGEQFF.

The genes are TRBV6-1 and TRBJ2-2, with 7 bases lining up with TRBD2. This CDR3 spans 14 amino acids. V lost 6 bases and J lost 1; bases outside the gene matches: 2. Germline V lookup: CDR1 MNHNS, CDR2 SASEGT. CDR3 region: CASRAGRNTGELFF. For the CDR3, the DNA is TGTGCCAGCAGAGCGGGACGGAACACCGGGGAGCTGTTTTTT.

The chain carries TRBV2 and TRBJ1-4, with 7 bases aligning to TRBD1. Germline V gene data show CDR1 as SNHLY and CDR2 as FYNNEI. The CDR3 runs 16 residues. J was trimmed by 1 base and V by 4 bases; bases with no gene match: 6. The CDR3 loop is CASSVRTGLTNEKLFF. The CDR3 DNA is TGTGCCAGCAGTGTAAGGACAGGATTAACTAATGAAAAACTGTTTTTT.

This chain uses TRBV28 with TRBJ2-5, with TRBD2 identical over 9 bases. The ends lost 8 bases at V and 0 bases at J; junction bases unmatched: 13. From germline, CDR1 is MDHEN and CDR2 SYDVKM. CDR3 length: 17 amino acids. The DNA for the CDR3 is TGTGCCAGCGAGGGCGGGGGGGCCGGAAGGTACCAAGAGACCCAGTACTTC. This encodes CASEGGGAGRYQETQYF.

The chain couples TRBV30 to TRBJ1-6, with D uncertain. Germline CDR1 is GTSNPN and CDR2 is SVGIG (reference sequence). The length of the CDR3 is 14 residues. Trimming stripped 1 base from V and 7 bases from J, with 11 bases between. This CDR3 reads CAWSESTGNSPLHF. CDR3 in DNA: TGTGCCTGGAGTGAGAGTACCGGGAATTCACCCCTCCACTTT.

In this sample, this clone turned up a few times. This rearrangement joins TRBV19 to TRBJ2-3, with D possibly being TRBD1 (6 bases). Germline V lookup: CDR1 LNHDA, CDR2 SQIVND (reference sequence). The CDR3 extends over 15 amino acids. V shed 7 bases and J shed 4 bases, with 18 bases lying between them. CDR3 protein: CASTNRGTKPDTQYF. CDR3 in DNA: TGTGCCAGTACCAATAGGGGGACCAAGCCAGATACGCAGTATTTT.

The CDR3, as DNA: TGCGCCAGCAGCAGGGGGTTACCACCCTACGAGCAGTACTTC. Translating it yields CASSRGLPPYEQYF. The chain joins TRBV4-3 to TRBJ2-7; possible D gene TRBD1, 6 bases. The V and J ends lost 5 bases and 2 bases respectively, with 13 bases between them. The CDR3 length is 14 residues. Germline CDR1 reads LGHNA; CDR2 reads YSLEER.

This chain links TRBV2 with TRBJ2-1, with 7 bases that match TRBD1. The CDR3 spans 15 residues. CDR1 and CDR2 from the germline V gene are SNHLY and FYNNEI. The ends lost 5 bases at V and 8 bases at J; junction bases unmatched: 12. CDR3 bases: TGTGCCAGCAGTCCTAACAGGGGTCCGATCGATGAGCAGTTCTTC. It translates to CASSPNRGPIDEQFF.

This rearrangement joins TRBV25-1 to TRBJ1-1; no firm D call. Germline CDR1 and CDR2: MGHDK and SYGVNS. The CDR3 is 14 amino acids. Deletions cut 2 bases from V and 6 bases from J, with 13 bases between. CDR3 nucleotide sequence: TGTGCCAGCAGTGAAACCTCCTATTACTCTGAAGCTTTCTTT. Translation: CASSETSYYSEAFF.

The V gene is TRBV10-2, the J gene TRBJ2-3, with TRBD2 identical over 13 bases. The CDR3 spans 17 residues. After removal of 6 bases from V and 5 bases from J, the junction contained 11 bases not matched to a gene. CDR1 is WSHSY, CDR2 SAAADI, per germline. The CDR3 coding sequence is TGCGCCAGCAGCCACCCTGGACTAGCGGGGGCGGGAGATACGCAGTATTTT. Amino acid sequence: CASSHPGLAGAGDTQYF.

The V gene is TRBV2, the J gene TRBJ1-2; TRBD1 matches 12 bases. The CDR3 contains 15 residues. After removal of 8 bases from V and 7 bases from J, the junction contained 11 bases not matched to a gene. CDR1 is SNHLY and CDR2 is FYNNEI in the germline V gene. Here the CDR3 DNA reads TGTGCCAGCGGCGGGGGACAGGGGGCTTTAAGTGGCTACACCTTC. Its protein is CASGGGQGALSGYTF.

The chain employs TRBV4-1 and TRBJ1-4; no clear D gene. Germline values: CDR1 MGHRA, CDR2 YSYEKL. This CDR3 is built from 15 residues. The germline V and J ends were trimmed by 0 bases and 8 bases, with 13 bases remaining between them. The CDR3 here is CASSQESRRREKLFF. For the CDR3, the DNA is TGCGCCAGCAGCCAAGAATCCAGGAGGAGGGAAAAACTGTTTTTT.

This sequence joins TRBV7-9 and TRBJ2-1; possibly TRBD1 for D (6 bases). The V and J ends lost 2 bases and 10 bases respectively, with 12 bases between them. The CDR3 covers 13 residues. CDR1 and CDR2 (germline): SEHNR, FQNEAQ (reference sequence). In DNA, the CDR3 is TGTGCCAGCAGCTTAAACAGGGCGGGCGAGCAGTTCTTC. Its translation is CASSLNRAGEQFF.

This chain connects TRBV5-1 to TRBJ2-3; 9 bases are shared with TRBD2. Germline-derived CDR1 and CDR2 are SGHRS and YFSETQ. This CDR3 spans 16 amino acids. The J segment lost 2 bases and the V segment lost 0 bases, leaving 4 bases of the junction unmatched. In DNA, the CDR3 is TGCGCCAGCAGCTTGGATATAGCGGGGGCCACAGATACGCAGTATTTT. Protein sequence: CASSLDIAGATDTQYF.

The chain joins TRBV6-5 to TRBJ2-7; maybe TRBD2 (6 bases). V was cut by 2 bases and J by 1 base, with 12 bases left in between. The CDR3 consists of 15 residues. Looked up from germline, CDR1 is MNHEY and CDR2 is SVGAGI. CDR3 region: CASSYPRTTSYEQYF. DNA for the CDR3: TGTGCCAGCAGTTACCCAAGGACTACATCCTACGAGCAGTACTTC.

Concerning this clone itself: At one of its ends the junction is not consistent with the germline gene, which may arise from a read error. At the DNA level, this CDR3 is encoded by other sequences in the same sample as well. The chain employs TRBV5-1 and TRBJ2-3; 15 positions match TRBD2. Per germline, CDR1 SGHRS and CDR2 YFSETQ. This CDR3 is built from 18 residues. CDR3 nucleotide sequence: TGCGCCAGCAGCTCCGGGACTAGCGGGGGGCCCCCCACAGACACGCAGTATTTT. This gives the protein CASSSGTSGGPPTDTQYF.

The rearrangement uses TRBV5-1 and TRBJ2-5, with D possibly TRBD2 on 7 matching bases. V was cut by 0 bases and J by 4 bases, with 13 bases left in between. The CDR3 has 15 residues. CDR1 is SGHRS and CDR2 is YFSETQ in the germline V gene. The CDR3 nucleotides read TGCGCCAGCAGCTTGGGCGGGGGCCCCCGAGAGACCCAGTACTTC. It codes for CASSLGGGPRETQYF.